The clone carrying this TCR beta chain was observed a handful of times. These data are taken from a study of response to subunit inactivated influenza vaccine. Germline V gene data show CDR1 as DFQATT and CDR2 as SNEGSKA (reference sequence). V shed 2 bases and J 2 bases; nucleotides not matched to a gene: 3. CDR3 size: 15 residues. TCRdb reprocessed the RT-PCR reads with MiXCR, giving one entry per CDR3 protein. Of under 950,000 distinct CDR3 sequences listed, around 21% are singletons. Source: PBMCs from blood, taken roughly 5 days after vaccination. The chain uses TRBV20-1 and TRBJ2-7, with 13 bases aligning to TRBD2. The TCR was taken from a man between 45 and 60 years old who received an inactivated influenza vaccine. CDR3 bases: TGCAGTGCTAGAAGGACTAGCGGGAGCACCTACGAGCAGTACTTC. Translation: CSARRTSGSTYEQYF.